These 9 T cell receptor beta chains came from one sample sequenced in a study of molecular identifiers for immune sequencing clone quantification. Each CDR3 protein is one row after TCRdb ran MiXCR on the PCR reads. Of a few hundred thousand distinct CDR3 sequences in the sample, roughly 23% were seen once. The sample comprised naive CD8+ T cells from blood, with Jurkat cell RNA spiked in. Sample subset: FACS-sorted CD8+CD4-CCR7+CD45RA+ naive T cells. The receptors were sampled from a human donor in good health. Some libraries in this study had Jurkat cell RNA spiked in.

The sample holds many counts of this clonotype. CDR3 region: CASSYTSGGFGYEQYF. The CDR3 region has the DNA TGCGCCAGCAGCTACACTAGCGGGGGGTTCGGCTACGAGCAGTACTTC. The chain uses TRBV5-1 and TRBJ2-7, with TRBD2 matching over 12 bases. Looked up from germline, CDR1 is SGHRS and CDR2 is YFSETQ. The CDR3 sequence is 16 residues long. V dropped 3 bases and J dropped 3; count of bases not matched to a gene: 7.

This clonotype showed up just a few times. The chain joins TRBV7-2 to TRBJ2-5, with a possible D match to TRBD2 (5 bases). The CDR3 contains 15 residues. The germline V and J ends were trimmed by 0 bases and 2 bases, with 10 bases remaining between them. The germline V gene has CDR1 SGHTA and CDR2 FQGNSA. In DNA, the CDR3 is TGTGCCAGCAGCTTAGCGGTATCGGGGCAAGAGACCCAGTACTTC. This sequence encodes CASSLAVSGQETQYF. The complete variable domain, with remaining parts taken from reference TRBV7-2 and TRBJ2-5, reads GAGVSQSPSNKVTEKGKDVELRCDPISGHTALYWYRQSLGQGLEFLIYFQGNSAPDKSGLPSDRFSAERTGGSVSTLTIQRTQQEDSAVYLCASSLAVSGQETQYFGPGTRLLVL.

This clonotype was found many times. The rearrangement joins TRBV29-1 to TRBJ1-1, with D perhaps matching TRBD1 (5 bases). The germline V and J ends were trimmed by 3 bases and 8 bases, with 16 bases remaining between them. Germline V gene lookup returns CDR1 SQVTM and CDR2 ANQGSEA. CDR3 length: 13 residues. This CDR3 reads CSVDRGEMKEAFF. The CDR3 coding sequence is TGCAGCGTTGACCGGGGGGAGATGAAAGAAGCTTTCTTT. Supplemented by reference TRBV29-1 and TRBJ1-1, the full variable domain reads SAVISQKPSRDICQRGTSLTIQCQVDSQVTMMFWYRQQPGQSLTLIATANQGSEATYESGFVIDKFPISRPNLTFSTLTVSNMSPEDSSIYLCSVDRGEMKEAFFGQGTRLTVV.

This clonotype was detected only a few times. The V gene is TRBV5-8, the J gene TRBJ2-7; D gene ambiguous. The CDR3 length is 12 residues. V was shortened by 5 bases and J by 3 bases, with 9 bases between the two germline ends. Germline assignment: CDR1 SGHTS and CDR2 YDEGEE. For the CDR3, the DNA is TGTGCCAGCAGTGTGGGGTTCTACGAGCAGTACTTC. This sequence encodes CASSVGFYEQYF.

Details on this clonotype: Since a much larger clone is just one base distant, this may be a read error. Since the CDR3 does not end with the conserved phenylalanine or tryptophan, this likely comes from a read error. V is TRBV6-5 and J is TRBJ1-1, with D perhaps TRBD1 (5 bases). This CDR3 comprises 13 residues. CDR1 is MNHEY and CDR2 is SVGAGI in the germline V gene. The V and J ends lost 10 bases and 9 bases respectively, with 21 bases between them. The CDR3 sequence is CATPAGLSPQAFS. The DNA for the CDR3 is TGTGCCACTCCGGCAGGGTTATCTCCCCAAGCTTTCTCT.

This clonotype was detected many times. The CDR3 sequence: CAWSKSGGTTEAFF. CDR3 DNA: TGTGCCTGGAGTAAGTCTGGGGGAACCACTGAAGCTTTCTTT. The rearrangement links TRBV30 to TRBJ1-1; weak D call: TRBD1 (5 bases). Germline CDR1 is GTSNPN and CDR2 is SVGIG (reference sequence). V was pared by 2 bases and J by 4 bases, with 14 bases between. The CDR3 runs to 14 residues.

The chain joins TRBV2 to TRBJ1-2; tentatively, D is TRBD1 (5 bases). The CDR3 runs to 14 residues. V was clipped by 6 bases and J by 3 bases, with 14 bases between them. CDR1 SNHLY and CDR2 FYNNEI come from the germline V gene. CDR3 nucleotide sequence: TGTGCCAGCAGCACCGACAGCTACCACTATGGCTACACCTTC. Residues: CASSTDSYHYGYTF.

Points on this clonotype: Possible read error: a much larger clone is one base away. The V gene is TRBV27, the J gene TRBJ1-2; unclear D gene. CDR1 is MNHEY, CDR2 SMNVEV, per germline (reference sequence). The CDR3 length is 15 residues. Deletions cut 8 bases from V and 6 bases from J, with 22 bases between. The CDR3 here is CASGSPYSAGNGYTF. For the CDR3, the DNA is TGTGCCAGCGGTTCCCCGTATTCGGCGGGGAATGGCTACACCTTC.

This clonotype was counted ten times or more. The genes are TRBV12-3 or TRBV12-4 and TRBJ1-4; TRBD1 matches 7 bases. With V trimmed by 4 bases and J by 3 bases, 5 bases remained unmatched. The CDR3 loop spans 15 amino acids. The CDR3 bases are TGTGCCAGCAGTTGGGGGACAGCGTCTAATGAAAAACTGTTTTTT. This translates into CASSWGTASNEKLFF.